The present TCR beta chain was sequenced within a study of cytomegalovirus exposure and HLA in healthy donors. Study overall: In terms of ancestry, the Caucasian-associated cluster contained around four fifths of the approximately 420 genotyped donors.

The V gene end was trimmed by 3 bases and the J gene end by 5 bases; junction bases not matched to a gene: 1. The CDR3 runs 13 residues. CDR1 and CDR2 (germline): SGHNT, YYREEE (reference sequence). 13 Jbeta primers and 60 Vbeta primers were used for the PCR. Generated by immunoSEQ multiplex PCR, the TCRdb table keeps only in-frame clones and is missing some. The sample includes 100,000 to 150,000 clones, around 78% of them seen just once. This clone was seen more than once but under ten times. The V and J genes are TRBV5-4 and TRBJ1-1, with 10 positions matching TRBD1. The sequence came from a woman in her thirties or forties in good health and CMV-seronegative. What was sequenced was PBMCs. CDR3 sequence (DNA): TGTGCCAGCAGCTGGACAGGGGGTACTGAAGCTTTCTTT. This gives the protein CASSWTGGTEAFF.